A selection of T cell receptor beta chains follows, all from one sample in a study of a mutant IDH1 vaccine in newly diagnosed glioma. Assay: immunoSEQ multiplex PCR; the TCRdb copy retains only in-frame clones and omits some. Of about 21,000 clones detected, roughly 84% appear once; the ten largest clones hold approximately 5%. This material consisted of PBMCs, taken from a glioma patient treated with radiotherapy, temozolomide or both. The source is a man aged 35 to 55 with glioma. CDR3s leave out the opening cysteine and the closing phenylalanine or tryptophan. Each record gives: V gene, J gene, CDR3 protein.

>TRBV5-6|TRBJ2-1
ASSGGRGNNEQF
>TRBV5-4|TRBJ2-2
ASSLVGHNTGELF
>TRBV29-1|TRBJ1-1
SVERGATEAF
>TRBV29-1|TRBJ1-1
SVRQGNTEAF
>TRBV5-4|TRBJ1-2
ASSLDGSYGYT
>TRBV30|TRBJ2-2
AWGQGNTGELF
>TRBV25-1|TRBJ1-1
ASSDTGDGTEAF
>TRBV6-1|TRBJ1-2
ASRTALVNYGYT
>TRBV30|TRBJ1-5
AWSVDRGLVGSNQPQH
>TRBV13|TRBJ1-1
ASSFNRGLTEAF
>TRBV4-3|TRBJ2-3
ASSQLGGGRAGDTQY
>TRBV19|TRBJ1-5
ASSPVAGVSNQPQH
>TRBV11-2|TRBJ2-5
ASSLPLRAQY
>TRBV27|TRBJ1-2
ASSGQGANYGYT
>TRBV7-8|TRBJ1-1
ASSLIEGAKNTEAF
>TRBV30|TRBJ1-5
AWSGDPNQPQH
>TRBV29-1|TRBJ1-5
SVADRENQPQH
>TRBV5-1|TRBJ2-7
ASSFQSGTRVYEQY
>TRBV18|TRBJ1-1
ASSPANTEAF
>TRBV5-4|TRBJ2-1
ASSSGGPLGNEQF
>TRBV6-5|TRBJ1-2
ASTLGLNYGYT
>TRBV2|TRBJ2-5
ASRRGQETQY
>TRBV5-1|TRBJ1-2
ASSQQGDYGYT